This TCR beta chain appears in the sequencing data of a study of T cell changes during pregnancy in multiple sclerosis. The CDR3 contains 14 residues. Germline CDR1 and CDR2: MGHDK and SYGVNS. Trimming took 1 base from V and 6 from J, leaving 10 bases between them. TCRdb keeps only in-frame clones here, not all; method: immunoSEQ multiplex PCR. The sample lists 90,000 to 120,000 clones, roughly 92% occurring once. Source: peripheral blood, taken in the third trimester of pregnancy. This TCR derives from a female donor in good health, enrolled as a control in a pregnancy study. The V call is TRBV25-1, the J call TRBJ1-5; D uncertain. Here the CDR3 DNA reads TGTGCCAGCAGTGAATCCTCTTTGAGTCAGCCCCAGCATTTT. Protein sequence: CASSESSLSQPQHF.